These 16 T cell receptor beta chains were sequenced from one sample in a study of blood T cell repertoires in COVID-19. TCRdb's copy holds only in-frame clones and misses some; the assay was immunoSEQ multiplex PCR. The sample carries about 230,000 clones, over 75% recorded once. The sequenced sample consisted of peripheral blood. The receptors originated from a man aged 50-59 years with COVID-19, enrolled during active disease.

This clone has only a few counts. The rearrangement joins TRBV3-1 (or the pseudogene TRBV3-2) to TRBJ2-2, with D perhaps matching TRBD2 (6 bases). Germline lookup yields CDR1 LGHDT and CDR2 YNNKEL (reference sequence). V lost 6 bases, J lost 4 bases, and 15 bases lay in between. The CDR3 is 15 amino acids. The CDR3 is CASSDPGVITGELFF. The CDR3, as DNA: TGTGCCAGCAGTGATCCGGGAGTCATCACCGGGGAGCTGTTTTTT.

This chain connects TRBV28 to TRBJ1-1; D is perhaps TRBD1 (6 bases). Germline V gene data show CDR1 as MDHEN and CDR2 as SYDVKM. The CDR3 totals 12 residues. V was cut by 4 bases and J by 3 bases, with 6 bases left in between. CDR3 sequence: CASSSGDTEAFF. The CDR3 region has the DNA TGTGCCAGCAGTTCAGGGGACACTGAAGCTTTCTTT.

This chain joins TRBV15 and TRBJ1-2, with TRBD1 matching over 7 bases. The CDR3 runs 17 residues. J gave up 2 bases and V 0 bases, and 9 bases lay outside the gene matches. Germline V lookup: CDR1 LNHNV, CDR2 YYDKDF (reference sequence). For the CDR3, the DNA is TGTGCCACCAGCAGAGACCTACGCACAGGGGTGAACTATGGCTACACCTTC. Translation gives CATSRDLRTGVNYGYTF.

The rearrangement joins TRBV7-2 to TRBJ1-5; D unresolved. In germline, CDR1 is SGHTA, CDR2 FQGNSA. The CDR3 extends over 16 amino acids. V was clipped by 1 base and J by 1 base, with 11 bases between them. The DNA for the CDR3 is TGTGCCAGCAGCTTAGAACAGAGAGGGAGCAATCAGCCCCAGCATTTT. This gives the protein CASSLEQRGSNQPQHF. Supplemented by reference TRBV7-2 and TRBJ1-5, the full variable domain reads GAGVSQSPSNKVTEKGKDVELRCDPISGHTALYWYRQSLGQGLEFLIYFQGNSAPDKSGLPSDRFSAERTGGSVSTLTIQRTQQEDSAVYLCASSLEQRGSNQPQHFGDGTRLSIL.

This clone was observed a single time. This chain connects TRBV7-9 to TRBJ2-1; unclear D gene. CDR3 length: 16 residues. V was shortened by 5 bases and J by 2 bases, with 16 bases between the two germline ends. Germline CDR1 and CDR2: SEHNR and FQNEAQ (reference sequence). CDR3 in DNA: TGTGCCAGCAGCACCCCCAAAAAGCATGCCTACAATGAGCAGTTCTTC. It specifies CASSTPKKHAYNEQFF.

V and J are TRBV4-2 and TRBJ1-2; 7 bases are a match to TRBD1. Losses at the gene ends were 4 bases for V and 5 bases for J; bases not matched to a gene: 4. Germline values: CDR1 LGHNA, CDR2 YNFKEQ. The CDR3 covers 13 residues. CDR3 in DNA: TGTGCCAGCAGCCCATTACAGGGGTATGGCTACACCTTC. Translation gives CASSPLQGYGYTF.

This clone was observed a handful of times. The rearrangement links TRBV29-1 to TRBJ1-1; the D is unclear. From germline, CDR1 is SQVTM and CDR2 ANQGSEA. The V and J ends lost 0 bases and 7 bases respectively, with 9 bases between them. The CDR3 covers 12 residues. The CDR3 region has the DNA TGCAGCGTTGAAGAAGGCAGGCTTGAAGCTTTCTTT. Its translation: CSVEEGRLEAFF.

The chain links TRBV10-2 to TRBJ2-7, with TRBD1 matching 7 bases. The CDR3 has 11 residues. From germline, CDR1 is WSHSY and CDR2 SAAADI. V was clipped by 7 bases and J by 6 bases; unmatched bases: 3. Written as DNA, the CDR3 is TGCGCCAGCAAAGGACAGGCCGAGCAGTACTTC. Protein product: CASKGQAEQYF.

The chain uses TRBV25-1 and TRBJ2-1; possibly TRBD1 for D (5 bases). Germline-derived CDR1 and CDR2 are MGHDK and SYGVNS. The CDR3 contains 16 residues. Between the trimmed V and J ends, which lost 3 bases and 2 bases, there was a span of 14 bases. The CDR3 here is CASSDPGSGPYNEQFF. The CDR3 DNA reads as TGTGCCAGCAGTGACCCAGGGTCGGGCCCCTACAATGAGCAGTTCTTC.

V is TRBV11-2 and J is TRBJ2-7, with 7 bases that match TRBD1. CDR3 length: 14 residues. Trimming removed 6 bases from V and 4 bases from J; junction bases left unmatched: 9. Germline V gives CDR1 SGHAT, CDR2 FQNNGV. The CDR3 DNA reads TGTGCCAGCAGTAAACCGGGACAGAGTTACGAGCAGTACTTC. Translating gives CASSKPGQSYEQYF. Full variable domain (outside the CDR3, taken from reference TRBV11-2 and TRBJ2-7): EAGVAQSPRYKIIEKRQSVAFWCNPISGHATLYWYQQILGQGPKLLIQFQNNGVVDDSQLPKDRFSAERLKGVDSTLKIQPAKLEDSAVYLCASSKPGQSYEQYFGPGTRLTVT.

This chain uses TRBV7-8 with TRBJ1-3, with 7 positions matching TRBD1. The CDR3 covers 17 residues. Germline loops: CDR1 SGHVS, CDR2 FQNEAQ. V was clipped by 0 bases and J by 0 bases; unmatched bases: 5. The CDR3 loop is CASSLASQGSSGNTIYF. The CDR3, as DNA: TGTGCCAGCAGCTTAGCGTCACAGGGGTCCTCTGGAAACACCATATATTTT.

The V gene is TRBV2, the J gene TRBJ1-1; TRBD1 matches 9 bases. Germline CDR1 is SNHLY and CDR2 is FYNNEI. CDR3 size: 15 residues. Unmatched junction bases numbered 10, after V lost 6 bases and J lost 5 bases. The CDR3 DNA follows: TGTGCCAGCAGGGGCCGAAAGACAGGGGGAACTGAAGCTTTCTTT. Its protein product is CASRGRKTGGTEAFF.

In DNA form, the CDR3 reads TGCGCCAGCAGCTTTAACTCGCGTCGGGGTCACACAGATACGCAGTATTTT. It codes for CASSFNSRRGHTDTQYF. V gene TRBV5-1 combines with J gene TRBJ2-3; possibly TRBD2 for D (5 bases). With 2 bases removed from V and 2 bases from J, the gap between germline ends came to 18 bases. The CDR3 has 17 residues. Germline V CDR1 and CDR2: SGHRS, YFSETQ.

This clone was recorded once. The chain has TRBV19 and TRBJ2-1, with 9 positions matching TRBD2. This CDR3 is 15 amino acids long. Germline trimming cut 5 bases from V and 8 bases from J; bases unmatched to any gene: 10. CDR1 and CDR2 from the germline V gene are LNHDA and SQIVND (reference sequence). CDR3 in amino acids: CASSPSASGDYEQFF. CDR3 coding DNA: TGTGCCAGTAGTCCTTCGGCTAGCGGGGACTATGAGCAGTTCTTC.

The chain has TRBV3-1 (or the pseudogene TRBV3-2) and TRBJ1-2, with D perhaps matching TRBD1 (5 bases). V lost 4 bases, J lost 7 bases, and 16 bases lay in between. The CDR3 has 14 residues. Germline V gene lookup returns CDR1 LGHDT and CDR2 YNNKEL (reference sequence). The CDR3 sequence: CASSRTRGESGYTF. CDR3 bases: TGTGCCAGCAGCCGCACGCGGGGCGAATCTGGCTACACCTTC.

V usage is TRBV4-1 and J usage is TRBJ2-7; TRBD1 agrees at 10 bases. The V and J ends lost 4 bases and 2 bases, in that order; junction bases with no gene match: 8. This CDR3 spans 16 amino acids. CDR1 MGHRA and CDR2 YSYEKL come from the germline V gene. This CDR3 is CASSPIVGQGAYEQYF. The CDR3 DNA sequence: TGCGCCAGCAGCCCGATCGTTGGACAGGGGGCCTACGAGCAGTACTTC.